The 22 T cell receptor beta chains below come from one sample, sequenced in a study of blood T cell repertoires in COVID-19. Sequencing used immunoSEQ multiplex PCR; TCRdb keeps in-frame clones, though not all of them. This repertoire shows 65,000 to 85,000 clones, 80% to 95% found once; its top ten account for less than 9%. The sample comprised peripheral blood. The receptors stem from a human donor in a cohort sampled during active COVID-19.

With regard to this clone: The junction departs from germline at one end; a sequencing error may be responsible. In DNA, the CDR3 is TGTGCCAGTAGGATAGAGGGCAGGGGTTGGGGCAATCAGCCCCAGCATTTT. Translation gives CASRIEGRGWGNQPQHF. The rearrangement uses TRBV19 and TRBJ1-5, with a tentative D call TRBD1 (6 bases). The CDR3 contains 17 residues. The germline CDR1 and CDR2 sequences are LNHDA and SQIVND (reference sequence).

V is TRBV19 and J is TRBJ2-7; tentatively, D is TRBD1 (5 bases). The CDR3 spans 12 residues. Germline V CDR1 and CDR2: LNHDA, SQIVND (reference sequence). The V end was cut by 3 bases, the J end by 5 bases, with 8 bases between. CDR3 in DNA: TGTGCCAGTAGTATGGGGCCAGACGAGCAGTACTTC. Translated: CASSMGPDEQYF. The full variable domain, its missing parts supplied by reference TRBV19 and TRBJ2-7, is DGGITQSPKYLFRKEGQNVTLSCEQNLNHDAMYWYRQDPGQGLRLIYYSQIVNDFQKGDIAEGYSVSREKKESFPLTVTSAQKNPTAFYLCASSMGPDEQYFGPGTRLTVT.

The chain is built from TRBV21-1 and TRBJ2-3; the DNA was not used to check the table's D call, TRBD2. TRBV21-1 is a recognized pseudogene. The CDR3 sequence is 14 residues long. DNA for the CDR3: TGTGCCAGCAGCGGAGGGACTAGCGCAGATACGCAGTATTTT. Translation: CASSGGTSADTQYF.

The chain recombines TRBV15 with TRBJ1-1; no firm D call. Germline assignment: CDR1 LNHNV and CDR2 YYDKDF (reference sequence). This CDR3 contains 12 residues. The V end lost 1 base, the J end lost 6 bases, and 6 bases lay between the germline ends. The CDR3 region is CATSRGTPEAFF. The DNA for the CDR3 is TGTGCCACCAGCAGAGGGACTCCTGAAGCTTTCTTT.

DNA of the CDR3: TGTGCCTGGAGTGTGTCATCGACAGGGGCCGAGCAGTACTTC. Its translation: CAWSVSSTGAEQYF. V is TRBV30 and J is TRBJ2-7; 8 bases line up with TRBD1. V lost 0 bases and J lost 6; bases outside the gene matches: 7. CDR3 length: 14 amino acids. Germline V gives CDR1 GTSNPN, CDR2 SVGIG (reference sequence).

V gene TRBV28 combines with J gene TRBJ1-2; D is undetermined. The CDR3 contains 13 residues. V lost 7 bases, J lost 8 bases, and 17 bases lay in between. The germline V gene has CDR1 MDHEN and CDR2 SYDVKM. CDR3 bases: TGTGCCAGCAATGATCGGGGTTTCGGGGGCTACACCTTC. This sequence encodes CASNDRGFGGYTF.

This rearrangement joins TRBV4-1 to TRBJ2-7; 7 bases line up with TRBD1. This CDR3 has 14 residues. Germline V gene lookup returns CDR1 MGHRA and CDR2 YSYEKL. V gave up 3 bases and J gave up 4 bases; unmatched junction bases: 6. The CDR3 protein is CASSQEGGRYEQYF. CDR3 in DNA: TGCGCCAGCAGCCAGGAAGGGGGCCGGTACGAGCAGTACTTC.

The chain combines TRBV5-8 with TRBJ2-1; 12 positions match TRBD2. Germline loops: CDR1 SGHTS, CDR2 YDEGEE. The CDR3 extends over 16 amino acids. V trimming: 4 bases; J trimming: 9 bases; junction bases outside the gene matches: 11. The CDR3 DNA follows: TGTGCCAGCAGCCTATTAGCTAGCGGGGGGGTCGGTGAGCAGTTCTTC. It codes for CASSLLASGGVGEQFF.

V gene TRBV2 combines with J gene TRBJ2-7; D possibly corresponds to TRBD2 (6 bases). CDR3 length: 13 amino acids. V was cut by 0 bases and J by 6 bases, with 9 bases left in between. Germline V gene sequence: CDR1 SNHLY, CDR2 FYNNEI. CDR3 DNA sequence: TGTGCCAGCAGTGAAGCGCGGGGCCCCGAGCAGTACTTC. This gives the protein CASSEARGPEQYF.

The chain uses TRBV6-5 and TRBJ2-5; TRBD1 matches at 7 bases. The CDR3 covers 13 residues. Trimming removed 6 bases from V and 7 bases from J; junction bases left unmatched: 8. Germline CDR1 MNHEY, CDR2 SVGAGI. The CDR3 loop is CASSPDRVVTQYF. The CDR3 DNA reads TGTGCCAGCAGCCCCGACAGGGTGGTGACCCAGTACTTC.

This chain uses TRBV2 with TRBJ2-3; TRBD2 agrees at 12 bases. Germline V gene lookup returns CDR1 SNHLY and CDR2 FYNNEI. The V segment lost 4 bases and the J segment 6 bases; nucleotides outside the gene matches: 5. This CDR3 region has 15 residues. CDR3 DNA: TGTGCCAGCAGTGGGTCTAGCGGGGGGGCTGATACGCAGTATTTT. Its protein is CASSGSSGGADTQYF.

The CDR3 DNA reads as TGCGCCAGCAGCCCGCGATCGACAGGGGGCGATGAAAAACTGTTTTTT. It yields the protein CASSPRSTGGDEKLFF. V and J are TRBV4-3 and TRBJ1-4; TRBD1 aligns across 10 bases. The germline V gene encodes CDR1 LGHNA and CDR2 YSLEER. The trim removed 4 bases at V and 6 bases at J, leaving 8 bases unmatched. The CDR3 spans 16 residues.

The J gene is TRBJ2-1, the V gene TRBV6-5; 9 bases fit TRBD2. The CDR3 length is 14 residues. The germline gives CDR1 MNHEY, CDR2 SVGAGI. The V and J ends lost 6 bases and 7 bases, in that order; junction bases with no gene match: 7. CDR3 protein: CASRRGGGNNEQFF. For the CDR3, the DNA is TGTGCCAGCAGACGCGGGGGGGGTAATAATGAGCAGTTCTTC.

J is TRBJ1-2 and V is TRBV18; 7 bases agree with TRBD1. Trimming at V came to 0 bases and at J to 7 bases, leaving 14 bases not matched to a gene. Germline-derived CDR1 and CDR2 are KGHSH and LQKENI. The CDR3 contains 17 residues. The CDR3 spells CASSPPYGQEGFSGYTF. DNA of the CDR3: TGTGCCAGCTCACCACCGTACGGACAGGAGGGTTTTAGTGGCTACACCTTC.

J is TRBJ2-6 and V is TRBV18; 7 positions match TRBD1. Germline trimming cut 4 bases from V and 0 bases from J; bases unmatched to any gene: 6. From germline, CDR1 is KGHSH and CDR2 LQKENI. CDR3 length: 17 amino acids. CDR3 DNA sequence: TGTGCCAGCTCACTCGGACAGGCCCGCTCTGGGGCCAACGTCCTGACTTTC. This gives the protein CASSLGQARSGANVLTF.

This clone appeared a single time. CDR3 amino acids: CASSTQGTQYF. The CDR3 nucleotides read TGTGCCAGCAGCACTCAGGGCACCCAGTACTTC. This chain connects TRBV13 to TRBJ2-5, with D perhaps matching TRBD1 (5 bases). There are 11 residues in the CDR3. V lost 5 bases to trimming and J lost 8 bases, with 9 bases between them. Germline CDR1 reads PRHDT; CDR2 reads FYEKMQ (reference sequence).

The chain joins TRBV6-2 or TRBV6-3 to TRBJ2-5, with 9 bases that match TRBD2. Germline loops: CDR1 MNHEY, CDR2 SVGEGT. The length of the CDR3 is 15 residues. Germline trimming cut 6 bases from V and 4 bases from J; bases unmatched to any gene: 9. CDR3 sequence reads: CASSPPSGGRETQYF. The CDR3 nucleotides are TGTGCCAGCAGCCCTCCCAGCGGGGGGCGAGAGACCCAGTACTTC.

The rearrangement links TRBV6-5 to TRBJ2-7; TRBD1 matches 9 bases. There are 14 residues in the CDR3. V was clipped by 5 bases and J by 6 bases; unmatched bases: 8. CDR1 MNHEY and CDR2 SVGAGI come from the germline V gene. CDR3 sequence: CASSLTGQGGEQYF. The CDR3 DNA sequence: TGTGCCAGCAGTCTTACGGGACAGGGTGGCGAGCAGTACTTC.

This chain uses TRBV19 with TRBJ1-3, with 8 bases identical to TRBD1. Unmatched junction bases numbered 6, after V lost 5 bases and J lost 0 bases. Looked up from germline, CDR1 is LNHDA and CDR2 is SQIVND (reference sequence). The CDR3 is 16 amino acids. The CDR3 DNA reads TGTGCCAGTAGTGCGGAACAGGGGGGCTCTGGAAACACCATATATTTT. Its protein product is CASSAEQGGSGNTIYF.

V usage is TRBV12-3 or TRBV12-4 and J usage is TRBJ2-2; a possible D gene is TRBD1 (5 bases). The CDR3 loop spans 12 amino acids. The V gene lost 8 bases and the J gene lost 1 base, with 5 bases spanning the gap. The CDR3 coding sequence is TGTGCCAGCGGACAGAACACCGGGGAGCTGTTTTTT. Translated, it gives CASGQNTGELFF.

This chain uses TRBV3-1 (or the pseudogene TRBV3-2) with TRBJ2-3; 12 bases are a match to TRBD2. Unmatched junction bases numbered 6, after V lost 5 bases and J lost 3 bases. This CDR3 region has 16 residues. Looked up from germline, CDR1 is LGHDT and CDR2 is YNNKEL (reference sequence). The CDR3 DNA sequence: TGTGCCAGCAGCAGACTAGCGGGGGACGGTACAGATACGCAGTATTTT. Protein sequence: CASSRLAGDGTDTQYF.

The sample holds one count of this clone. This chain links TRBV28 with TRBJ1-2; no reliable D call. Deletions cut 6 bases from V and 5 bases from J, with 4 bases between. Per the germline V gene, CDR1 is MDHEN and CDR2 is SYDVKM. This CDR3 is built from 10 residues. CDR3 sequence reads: CASSRYGYTF. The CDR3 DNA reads TGTGCCAGCAGCAGGTATGGCTACACCTTC.